The 30 T cell receptor beta chains reported below all come from one sample, sequenced in a study of T cells in Graves' hyperthyroidism and ophthalmopathy. RNA transcripts provided the source from which TCR beta CDR3 regions were amplified. During a first-round RT-PCR of the TCR CDR3, the HTBI primer set was used. TCRdb re-derived calls from the multiplex PCR reads in MiXCR, one entry per CDR3 protein. The table lists tens of thousands of distinct CDR3 sequences, 52% of them singletons. The sequencing sample was made of blood. The receptors derive from a woman aged 35 to 49 with Graves' ophthalmopathy.

This clonotype was seen at least ten times. The V and J genes are TRBV5-1 and TRBJ2-2; 7 bases line up with TRBD2. This CDR3 comprises 16 residues. Trimming took 4 bases from V and 0 from J; bases not matched to a gene: 6. Germline V CDR1 and CDR2: SGHRS, YFSETQ. The CDR3 protein is CASSPRAGSNTGELFF. CDR3 bases: TGCGCCAGCAGCCCGCGAGCGGGGTCGAACACCGGGGAGCTGTTTTTT. The variable domain in full, with the rest retrieved from reference TRBV5-1 and TRBJ2-2, is KAGVTQTPRYLIKTRGQQVTLSCSPISGHRSVSWYQQTPGQGLQFLFEYFSETQRNKGNFPGRFSGRQFSNSRSEMNVSTLELGDSALYLCASSPRAGSNTGELFFGEGSRLTVL.

This clonotype was observed many times. The V call is TRBV6-6, the J call TRBJ2-5; D unresolved. The CDR3 has 12 residues. The germline V and J ends were trimmed by 4 bases and 2 bases, with 5 bases remaining between them. CDR1 MNHNY and CDR2 SVGAGI come from the germline V gene (reference sequence). CDR3 coding DNA: TGTGCCAGCAGTTGTGGGCAAGAGACCCAGTACTTC. Encoded protein: CASSCGQETQYF.

This chain connects TRBV24-1 to TRBJ2-1; TRBD1 agrees at 8 bases. The V gene end was trimmed by 1 base and the J gene end by 5 bases; junction bases not matched to a gene: 3. This CDR3 has 15 amino acids. Germline values: CDR1 KGHDR, CDR2 SFDVKD. In DNA, the CDR3 is TGTGCCACCAGTGATTTCGGACAGGGCCACAATGAGCAGTTCTTC. It translates to CATSDFGQGHNEQFF.

This clonotype was recorded many times. J is TRBJ1-1 and V is TRBV6-5, with 7 bases matching TRBD1. Trimming at V came to 6 bases and at J to 4 bases, leaving 11 bases not matched to a gene. The CDR3 sequence is 15 residues long. Germline CDR1 and CDR2: MNHEY and SVGAGI. CDR3: CASSTGRTGSTEAFF. CDR3 coding DNA: TGTGCCAGCAGCACCGGTCGGACAGGAAGCACTGAAGCTTTCTTT.

The V and J genes are TRBV4-3 and TRBJ1-2; D uncertain. Germline-derived CDR1 and CDR2 are LGHNA and YSLEER. The CDR3 runs 17 residues. The V gene lost 0 bases and the J gene lost 8 bases, with 22 bases spanning the gap. This CDR3 is CASSQDGETVKLRGYTF. The CDR3, as DNA: TGCGCCAGCAGCCAAGATGGAGAAACGGTGAAGTTGAGGGGCTACACCTTC.

This clonotype was detected ten times or more. The chain combines TRBV2 with TRBJ1-5, with 8 bases that match TRBD1. CDR1 is SNHLY, CDR2 FYNNEI, per germline. The CDR3 is made up of 14 amino acids. The V and J ends lost 4 bases and 6 bases, in that order; junction bases with no gene match: 5. The CDR3 sequence is CASSGTGGAQPQHF. DNA for the CDR3: TGTGCCAGCAGTGGTACAGGGGGAGCTCAGCCCCAGCATTTT. Full variable domain (rest looked up from reference TRBV2 and TRBJ1-5): EPEVTQTPSHQVTQMGQEVILRCVPISNHLYFYWYRQILGQKVEFLVSFYNNEISEKSEIFDDQFSVERPDGSNFTLKIRSTKLEDSAMYFCASSGTGGAQPQHFGDGTRLSIL.

To note about this clonotype: One end of the junction varies from germline; a read error may be responsible. J is TRBJ2-3 and V is TRBV7-6; D might be TRBD2 (6 bases). This CDR3 spans 17 amino acids. CDR1 is SGHVS, CDR2 FNYEAQ, per germline. The chain's CDR3 is CARSRGVLGYGTDTQYF. For the CDR3, the DNA is TGTGCCCGCAGCCGCGGGGTTTTAGGATATGGCACAGATACGCAGTATTTT.

Ten or more counts support this clonotype. The genes are TRBV7-3 and TRBJ2-1, with D possibly being TRBD1 or TRBD2 (5 bases each). The CDR3 length is 16 residues. CDR1 and CDR2 (germline): SGHTA, FQGTGA. Trimming took 5 bases from V and 3 from J, leaving 17 bases between them. CDR3: CASSPTSGRVYNEQFF. In DNA, the CDR3 is TGTGCCAGCAGCCCAACGTCGGGACGGGTCTACAATGAGCAGTTCTTC.

The V and J genes are TRBV20-1 and TRBJ2-3, with 10 bases aligning to TRBD2. Germline CDR1 DFQATT, CDR2 SNEGSKA (reference sequence). V trimming: 3 bases; J trimming: 0 bases; junction bases outside the gene matches: 9. The CDR3 is made up of 17 amino acids. Written as DNA, the CDR3 is TGCAGTGCTAGTGTACTAGCGGGACGTGCTAGCACAGATACGCAGTATTTT. Translated: CSASVLAGRASTDTQYF.

This clonotype was found a few times. This chain links TRBV15 with TRBJ1-2; 8 bases fit TRBD1. Germline V CDR1 and CDR2: LNHNV, YYDKDF (reference sequence). Trimming removed 8 bases from V and 7 bases from J; junction bases left unmatched: 9. The CDR3 totals 13 residues. In DNA form, the CDR3 reads TGTGCCACCTCGGACAGGGTCGGTTTTGGCTACACCTTC. It is translated as CATSDRVGFGYTF.

For this clonotype: Relative to the germline gene, one junction end is altered; a read error may explain this. V usage is TRBV5-1 and J usage is TRBJ2-2, with 7 bases that match TRBD2. The CDR3 length is 8 residues. CDR1 and CDR2 (germline): SGHRS, YFSETQ. The CDR3 sequence is CASRGGGF. DNA for the CDR3: TGCGCCAGCAGGGGGGGGGGTTTC.

Points on this clonotype: This CDR3 is missing its conserved last phenylalanine or tryptophan, likely due to a read error. V gene TRBV5-4 combines with J gene TRBJ2-7; 10 bases line up with TRBD2. The CDR3 covers 16 residues. Germline V gene lookup returns CDR1 SGHNT and CDR2 YYREEE (reference sequence). After removal of 6 bases from V and 2 bases from J, the junction contained 11 bases not matched to a gene. The CDR3 reads CASNISGLATTYEQYL. Written as DNA, the CDR3 is TGTGCCAGCAACATCTCGGGACTAGCGACCACCTACGAGCAGTACCTC.

This clonotype showed up many times. V is TRBV12-5 and J is TRBJ1-1; D unclear. The CDR3 extends over 14 amino acids. Germline values: CDR1 LGHNT, CDR2 FRNRAP. The V end lost 0 bases, the J end lost 2 bases, and 7 bases lay between the germline ends. CDR3 amino acids: CASGLVTANTEAFF. The CDR3 nucleotides read TGTGCTAGTGGTTTGGTCACAGCCAACACTGAAGCTTTCTTT.

In its sample, this clonotype was seen many times. The J gene is TRBJ2-7, the V gene TRBV11-2; the D is unclear. The CDR3 extends over 15 amino acids. The germline CDR1 and CDR2 sequences are SGHAT and FQNNGV. V lost 0 bases and J 2 bases, leaving 11 bases between the germline ends. The CDR3 sequence is CASSLEPMSAYEQYF. The DNA for the CDR3 is TGTGCCAGCAGCTTAGAACCCATGAGCGCCTACGAGCAGTACTTC.

The rearrangement uses TRBV5-4 and TRBJ2-7, with D tentatively TRBD2 (6 bases). Trimming took 10 bases from V and 2 from J, leaving 19 bases between them. Looked up from germline, CDR1 is SGHNT and CDR2 is YYREEE (reference sequence). The CDR3 length is 14 residues. Written as DNA, the CDR3 is TGTGCCTGGAGTAGGGGCGGGACCGCCTACGAGCAGTACTTC. The encoded protein is CAWSRGGTAYEQYF.

This chain links TRBV19 with TRBJ2-5; D gene ambiguous. This CDR3 region has 13 residues. Germline assignment: CDR1 LNHDA and CDR2 SQIVND (reference sequence). V lost 6 bases and J 4 bases, leaving 12 bases between the germline ends. This chain's CDR3 is CASSKRSAETQYF. CDR3 sequence (DNA): TGTGCCAGTAGCAAGAGGAGTGCAGAGACCCAGTACTTC.

The table lists this clonotype with many counts. The chain links TRBV5-1 to TRBJ2-2, with a tentative D call TRBD1 (6 bases). From germline, CDR1 is SGHRS and CDR2 YFSETQ. Trimming removed 4 bases at V and 7 bases at J, with 11 bases between. This CDR3 contains 13 residues. CDR3 residues: CASSTEGGGELFF. As DNA, the CDR3 is TGCGCCAGCAGCACAGAAGGGGGCGGGGAGCTGTTTTTT.

Concerning this clonotype itself: Because the CDR3 is missing its conserved closing phenylalanine or tryptophan, this is likely a read error. V usage is TRBV6-6 and J usage is TRBJ1-5; tentative D call: TRBD1 (5 bases). The CDR3 spans 14 residues. Per the germline V gene, CDR1 is MNHNY and CDR2 is SVGAGI (reference sequence). Trimming removed 5 bases from V and 10 bases from J, with 18 bases in between. The CDR3 DNA reads as TGTGCCAGCAGTGACAAGGGGTCGCTTGGACCCCAGCATTGT. It codes for CASSDKGSLGPQHC.

Relative to its sample, this clonotype is medium-sized (0.01 to 0.1%). This chain links TRBV10-3 with TRBJ2-3; D tentatively reads TRBD1 or TRBD2 (6 bases each). This CDR3 contains 14 residues. The V and J ends lost 6 bases and 2 bases respectively, with 12 bases between them. Germline V gene data show CDR1 as ENHRY and CDR2 as SYGVKD. CDR3 loop: CAIRNGGHTDTQYF. The CDR3 DNA follows: TGTGCCATCAGGAACGGGGGACACACAGATACGCAGTATTTT.

V is TRBV6-5 and J is TRBJ2-7; 10 bases match TRBD1. Germline values: CDR1 MNHEY, CDR2 SVGAGI. The CDR3 sequence is 14 residues long. V trimming: 6 bases; J trimming: 2 bases; junction bases outside the gene matches: 4. The CDR3 loop is CASRGGTGAYEQYF. DNA for the CDR3: TGTGCCAGCAGGGGGGGGACAGGGGCCTACGAGCAGTACTTC.

V gene TRBV7-2 combines with J gene TRBJ1-1, with 9 bases lining up with TRBD1. The V gene's germline CDR1 is SGHTA and CDR2 FQGNSA. The CDR3 spans 15 residues. Trimming removed 5 bases from V and 3 bases from J; junction bases left unmatched: 7. CDR3: CASSPWTGADTEAFF. CDR3 bases: TGTGCCAGCAGCCCATGGACAGGGGCGGACACTGAAGCTTTCTTT.

This clonotype is categorized as medium-sized. This chain links TRBV15 with TRBJ2-5; 8 nucleotides agree with TRBD2. CDR3 length: 15 residues. The V segment lost 2 bases and the J segment 3 bases; nucleotides outside the gene matches: 5. CDR1 LNHNV and CDR2 YYDKDF come from the germline V gene (reference sequence). DNA of the CDR3: TGTGCCACCAGCAGATTAGGGACTAGGGAAGAGACCCAGTACTTC. Encoded protein: CATSRLGTREETQYF.

This clonotype was observed at least ten times. The chain recombines TRBV12-3 or TRBV12-4 with TRBJ2-7, with D perhaps TRBD1 (7 bases). With 3 bases removed from V and 5 bases from J, the gap between germline ends came to 17 bases. The CDR3 runs 15 residues. CDR3 residues: CASSLDYDRVHEQYF. The CDR3 region has the DNA TGTGCCAGCAGTTTGGACTACGACAGGGTCCACGAGCAGTACTTC.

V and J are TRBV6-2 or TRBV6-3 and TRBJ2-7; D unresolved. Germline CDR1 and CDR2: MNHEY and SVGEGT. The CDR3 covers 9 residues. The V and J ends lost 9 bases and 7 bases respectively, with 7 bases between them. CDR3 nucleotides: TGTGCCAGGGGTTTTGAGCAGTACTTC. It is translated as CARGFEQYF.

This clonotype was observed many times. The V call is TRBV6-6, the J call TRBJ2-7, with D possibly being TRBD1 or TRBD2 (5 bases each). The germline V gene has CDR1 MNHNY and CDR2 SVGAGI (reference sequence). Trimming stripped 5 bases from V and 4 bases from J, with 12 bases between. CDR3 length: 13 residues. The CDR3 loop reads CASSEGPIYEQYF. The CDR3 DNA follows: TGTGCCAGCAGTGAGGGGCCTATATACGAGCAGTACTTC.

To note about this clonotype: As the CDR3 is not closed by the conserved phenylalanine or tryptophan, this likely results from a read error. The rearrangement joins TRBV9 to TRBJ2-3; no firm D call. The germline V gene has CDR1 SGDLS and CDR2 YYNGEE. V lost 0 bases and J 11 bases, leaving 19 bases between the germline ends. This CDR3 contains 15 residues. Here the CDR3 reads CASSVEARAYNEQYC. The CDR3 nucleotides read TGTGCCAGCAGCGTAGAAGCTAGGGCTTACAATGAGCAGTATTGT.

Sample share makes this clonotype medium-sized. This chain uses TRBV19 with TRBJ1-2; D gene unclear. The CDR3 covers 14 residues. CDR1 is LNHDA, CDR2 SQIVND, per germline (reference sequence). V lost 5 bases to trimming and J lost 0 bases, with 10 bases between them. The CDR3 here is CASSSDRANYGYTF. The CDR3 DNA follows: TGTGCCAGTAGTTCAGACCGTGCTAACTATGGCTACACCTTC.

Sample share makes this clonotype medium-sized (0.01 to 0.1%). The J gene is TRBJ2-1, the V gene TRBV15; 7 positions match TRBD2. CDR3 length equals 15 residues. With 4 bases clipped from V and 5 bases from J, the junction kept 8 bases outside the gene matches. The V gene's germline CDR1 is LNHNV and CDR2 YYDKDF (reference sequence). CDR3 loop: CATSTSREAHNEQFF. Written as DNA, the CDR3 is TGTGCCACCAGCACTAGTCGGGAGGCACACAATGAGCAGTTCTTC.

This clonotype is labeled medium-sized. The V call is TRBV15, the J call TRBJ2-7; D is possibly TRBD1 (5 bases). The ends were cut back, 0 bases at V and 3 bases at J, with 12 bases in the middle. Germline V gene data show CDR1 as LNHNV and CDR2 as YYDKDF (reference sequence). The CDR3 loop spans 15 amino acids. The CDR3 coding sequence is TGTGCCACCAGCAGAGATAATCCAGGGTTCTACGAGCAGTACTTC. Translation gives CATSRDNPGFYEQYF. The full variable domain, its missing parts supplied by reference TRBV15 and TRBJ2-7, is DAMVIQNPRYQVTQFGKPVTLSCSQTLNHNVMYWYQQKSSQAPKLLFHYYDKDFNNEADTPDNFQSRRPNTSFCFLDIRSPGLGDTAMYLCATSRDNPGFYEQYFGPGTRLTVT.

This clonotype was found many times. This chain joins TRBV20-1 and TRBJ1-3, with D possibly matching TRBD1 (5 bases). The CDR3 loop spans 15 amino acids. Germline CDR1 is DFQATT and CDR2 is SNEGSKA (reference sequence). Trimming took off 4 bases at V and 4 bases at J, with 17 bases between the two ends. The CDR3 sequence is CSAKEDRGPGNTIYF. The CDR3 DNA reads as TGCAGTGCTAAAGAAGACAGAGGACCCGGAAACACCATATATTTT.